Reported below is one T cell receptor beta chain. Its antigen remains unknown. The data were obtained in a study of T cell responses to AZD1222 COVID-19 vaccine. General study results and limits: Spike as a whole was targeted by vaccine-associated CD4 TCRs, dominant at 160-218 and 743-854. Repertoires in all cases were sampled only once the peak T cell response had passed.

Produced via immunoSEQ multiplex PCR; TCRdb's table is partial and in-frame only. The table records 150,000 to 200,000 clones, around nine tenths of them present only once. The CDR3 covers 17 residues. Germline V lookup: CDR1 SGDLS, CDR2 YYNGEE. Trimming at V came to 0 bases and at J to 8 bases, leaving 10 bases not matched to a gene. The rearrangement links TRBV9 to TRBJ2-4; the match to TRBD2 covers 11 bases. The sequence came from an adult who received the AZD1222 COVID-19 vaccine. This specimen consisted of peripheral blood, obtained 28 days after the second AZD1222 dose. The CDR3 protein is CASSVAGTSGGTDIQYF. The CDR3 nucleotides read TGTGCCAGCAGCGTAGCAGGGACTAGCGGAGGGACGGACATTCAGTACTTC.